The next 18 T cell receptor beta chains were all read from a single sample in a study of CD8 T cells in Susac syndrome. Random hexamers primed reverse transcription of about 0.5 to 1 ug RNA. Via MiXCR, TCRdb re-called the immunoSEQ multiplex PCR reads, giving one row per CDR3 protein. The table includes under 200,000 distinct CDR3 sequences, just under 95% detected once. Sequencing was done on a sample of CD4+ T cells from PBMCs. These receptors were taken from a human donor in good health.

This sequence joins TRBV14 and TRBJ2-1; the match to TRBD1 covers 8 bases. J was trimmed by 6 bases and V by 1 base; bases with no gene match: 8. This CDR3 contains 16 residues. Germline V gene lookup returns CDR1 SGHDN and CDR2 FVKESK. CDR3 residues: CASSQVRGQGRNEQFF. As DNA, the CDR3 is TGTGCCAGCAGCCAAGTCAGGGGGCAGGGTCGCAATGAGCAGTTCTTC.

The V and J genes are TRBV5-1 and TRBJ2-2; a weak D match, TRBD1 (5 bases). The V and J ends lost 2 bases and 7 bases respectively, with 15 bases between them. There are 15 residues in the CDR3. Germline loops: CDR1 SGHRS, CDR2 YFSETQ. For the CDR3, the DNA is TGCGCCAGCAGCTTCGGGCAGGGTGTCGGCGGGGAGCTGTTTTTT. Its protein is CASSFGQGVGGELFF. The whole variable domain, filled in from reference TRBV5-1 and TRBJ2-2, reads KAGVTQTPRYLIKTRGQQVTLSCSPISGHRSVSWYQQTPGQGLQFLFEYFSETQRNKGNFPGRFSGRQFSNSRSEMNVSTLELGDSALYLCASSFGQGVGGELFFGEGSRLTVL.

The J gene is TRBJ2-3, the V gene TRBV29-1; D is possibly TRBD2 (6 bases). The V end lost 4 bases, the J end lost 5 bases, and 13 bases lay between the germline ends. This CDR3 is built from 13 residues. The germline V gene has CDR1 SQVTM and CDR2 ANQGSEA. CDR3 in amino acids: CSVGRDGGDTQYF. In DNA, the CDR3 is TGCAGCGTTGGCCGGGACGGGGGAGATACGCAGTATTTT.

This clonotype has only one observation. The J gene is TRBJ2-1, the V gene TRBV6-2 or TRBV6-3; 7 bases align to TRBD2. Germline CDR1 is MNHEY and CDR2 is SVGEGT. V dropped 5 bases and J dropped 10; count of bases not matched to a gene: 5. The CDR3 spans 12 residues. This chain's CDR3 is CASSIYGGEQFF. In nucleotides, the CDR3 is TGTGCCAGCAGTATTTACGGGGGGGAGCAGTTCTTC.

The chain links TRBV20-1 to TRBJ1-2; no definite D call. The length of the CDR3 is 14 residues. In germline, CDR1 is DFQATT, CDR2 SNEGSKA (reference sequence). V was clipped by 0 bases and J by 8 bases, with 16 bases between them. CDR3 loop: CSARDPAQAAGYTF. CDR3 nucleotide sequence: TGCAGTGCTAGAGATCCGGCCCAGGCGGCGGGCTACACCTTC.

The chain is built from TRBV20-1 and TRBJ2-7; TRBD1 matches 12 bases. V trimming: 2 bases; J trimming: 5 bases; junction bases outside the gene matches: 7. The CDR3 contains 15 residues. CDR1 and CDR2 (germline): DFQATT, SNEGSKA (reference sequence). The CDR3 region is CSARRGTGGADEQYF. The CDR3 DNA reads as TGCAGTGCTAGACGCGGGACAGGGGGCGCGGACGAGCAGTACTTC.

This rearrangement joins TRBV5-1 to TRBJ2-1, with a tentative D call TRBD1 (6 bases). Looked up from germline, CDR1 is SGHRS and CDR2 is YFSETQ. The length of the CDR3 is 13 residues. With 4 bases removed from V and 10 bases from J, the gap between germline ends came to 15 bases. In DNA form, the CDR3 reads TGCGCCAGCAGCACTCCTGGGGGCGGGGAGCAGTTCTTC. Translation gives CASSTPGGGEQFF.

This clonotype was recorded once. The genes are TRBV5-4 and TRBJ2-1, with unresolved D. Germline CDR1 reads SGHNT; CDR2 reads YYREEE (reference sequence). Trimming shortened V by 4 bases and J by 5 bases, and 19 bases separated the two germline ends. The CDR3 runs 16 residues. The CDR3 nucleotides read TGTGCCAGCAGCCGTTCCGGGTCTTTAACACACAATGAGCAGTTCTTC. Amino acids: CASSRSGSLTHNEQFF.

The chain couples TRBV5-4 to TRBJ2-7, with TRBD2 as a possible D gene (5 bases). The germline V gene has CDR1 SGHNT and CDR2 YYREEE (reference sequence). The CDR3 loop spans 12 amino acids. The germline V and J ends were trimmed by 0 bases and 6 bases, with 7 bases remaining between them. DNA of the CDR3: TGTGCCAGCAGCTTGGGGAGCGGCGAGCAGTACTTC. Translation gives CASSLGSGEQYF.

This chain links TRBV30 with TRBJ1-2; 9 nucleotides match TRBD1. Germline V gene sequence: CDR1 GTSNPN, CDR2 SVGIG (reference sequence). The CDR3 length is 15 residues. V gave up 0 bases and J gave up 4 bases; unmatched junction bases: 6. As DNA, the CDR3 is TGTGCCTGGAGTGTAGCCGGGACAGGGCCCTATGGCTACACCTTC. It codes for CAWSVAGTGPYGYTF.

The CDR3 spells CSASSRTDTQYF. The CDR3, as DNA: TGCAGTGCTAGTTCTCGCACAGATACGCAGTATTTT. The chain employs TRBV20-1 and TRBJ2-3; D is ambiguous. In germline, CDR1 is DFQATT, CDR2 SNEGSKA (reference sequence). The V and J ends lost 3 bases and 1 base respectively, with 5 bases between them. The CDR3 length is 12 residues.

CDR3 sequence: CASSKTGLAGDTDTQYF. CDR3 coding DNA: TGTGCCAGCTCTAAAACCGGGCTAGCGGGGGACACAGATACGCAGTATTTT. The rearrangement links TRBV11-1 to TRBJ2-3, with TRBD2 matching 10 bases. The J segment lost 2 bases and the V segment lost 8 bases, leaving 13 bases of the junction unmatched. Per the germline V gene, CDR1 is SGHAT and CDR2 is FQDESV (reference sequence). This CDR3 region has 17 residues.

This chain links TRBV28 with TRBJ1-2; D remains ambiguous. Trimming removed 7 bases at V and 4 bases at J, with 13 bases between. This CDR3 has 13 amino acids. Germline lookup yields CDR1 MDHEN and CDR2 SYDVKM. The CDR3 nucleotides are TGTGCCAGCACCCTGAACAGACTCTATGGCTACACCTTC. This encodes CASTLNRLYGYTF.

This clonotype appeared a single time. The CDR3 bases are TGCAGTGCTAGAGGGCGACGGGGGGCTGAAGAGACCCAGTACTTC. This encodes CSARGRRGAEETQYF. This chain links TRBV20-1 with TRBJ2-5, with a possible D match to TRBD2 (7 bases). The germline V gene encodes CDR1 DFQATT and CDR2 SNEGSKA (reference sequence). The CDR3 is 15 amino acids. Trimming took 1 base from V and 3 from J, leaving 15 bases between them.

CDR3 in DNA: TGTGCCAGCAGTGAAGTGATCGGGGGAGAGCAGTTCTTC. Protein: CASSEVIGGEQFF. The V call is TRBV2, the J call TRBJ2-1; D is perhaps TRBD2 (6 bases). Trimming pared 1 base from V and 10 bases from J, leaving 11 bases between. Germline CDR1 and CDR2: SNHLY and FYNNEI. This CDR3 has 13 amino acids.

This sequence joins TRBV5-1 and TRBJ2-3; the D is unclear. CDR1 and CDR2 (germline): SGHRS, YFSETQ. The ends were cut back, 0 bases at V and 0 bases at J, with 11 bases in the middle. CDR3 length equals 16 residues. For the CDR3, the DNA is TGCGCCAGCAGCTTGGAGACGGCTACTAGCACAGATACGCAGTATTTT. Encoded protein: CASSLETATSTDTQYF.

The V and J genes are TRBV5-1 and TRBJ2-3, with D maybe TRBD1 (5 bases). Germline CDR1 is SGHRS and CDR2 is YFSETQ. The CDR3 is 14 residues long. The V and J ends lost 2 bases and 1 base respectively, with 8 bases between them. CDR3 loop: CASSLDSRTDTQYF. The CDR3 DNA reads as TGCGCCAGCAGCTTAGACAGCCGCACAGATACGCAGTATTTT.

The V and J genes are TRBV29-1 and TRBJ2-4; D is undetermined. Trimming pared 1 base from V and 8 bases from J, leaving 9 bases between. This CDR3 has 12 residues. CDR1 and CDR2 (germline): SQVTM, ANQGSEA. The CDR3 nucleotides read TGCAGCGTTGAAGTCAGCCAGTACATTCAGTACTTC. It translates to CSVEVSQYIQYF.